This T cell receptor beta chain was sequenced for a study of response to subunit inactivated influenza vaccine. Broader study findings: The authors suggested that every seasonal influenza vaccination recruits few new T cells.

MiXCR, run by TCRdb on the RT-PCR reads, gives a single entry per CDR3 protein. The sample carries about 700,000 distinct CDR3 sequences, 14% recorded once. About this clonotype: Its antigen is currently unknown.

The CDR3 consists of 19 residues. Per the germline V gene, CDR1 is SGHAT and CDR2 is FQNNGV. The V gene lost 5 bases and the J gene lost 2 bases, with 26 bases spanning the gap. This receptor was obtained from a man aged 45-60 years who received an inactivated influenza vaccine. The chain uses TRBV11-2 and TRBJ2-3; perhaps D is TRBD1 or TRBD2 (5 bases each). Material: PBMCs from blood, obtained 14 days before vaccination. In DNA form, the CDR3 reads TGTGCCAGCAGCGCCGGGACGGCCCCCGGGACCTTATTCACAGATACGCAGTATTTT. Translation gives CASSAGTAPGTLFTDTQYF.